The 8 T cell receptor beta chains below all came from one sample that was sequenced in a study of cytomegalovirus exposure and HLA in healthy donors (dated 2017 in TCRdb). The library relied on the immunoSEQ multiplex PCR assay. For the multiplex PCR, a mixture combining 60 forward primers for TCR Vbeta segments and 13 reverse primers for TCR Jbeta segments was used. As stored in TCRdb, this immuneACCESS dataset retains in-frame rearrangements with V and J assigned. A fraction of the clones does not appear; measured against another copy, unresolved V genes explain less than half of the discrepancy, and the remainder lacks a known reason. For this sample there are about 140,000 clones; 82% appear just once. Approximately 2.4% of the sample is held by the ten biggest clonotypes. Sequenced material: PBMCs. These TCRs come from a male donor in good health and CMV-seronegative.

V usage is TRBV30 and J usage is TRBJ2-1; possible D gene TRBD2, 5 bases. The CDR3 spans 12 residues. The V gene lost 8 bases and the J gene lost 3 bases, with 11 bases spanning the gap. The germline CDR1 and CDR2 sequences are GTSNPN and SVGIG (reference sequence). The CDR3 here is CARIEGYNEQFF. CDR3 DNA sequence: TGTGCCCGTATTGAGGGCTACAATGAGCAGTTCTTC.

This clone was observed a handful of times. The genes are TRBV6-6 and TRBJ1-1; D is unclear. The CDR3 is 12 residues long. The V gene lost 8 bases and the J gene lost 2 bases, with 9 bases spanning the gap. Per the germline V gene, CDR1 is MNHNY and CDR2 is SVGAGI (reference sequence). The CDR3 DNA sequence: TGTGCCAGCGGGGAGCCTAACACTGAAGCTTTCTTT. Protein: CASGEPNTEAFF.

Here the CDR3 reads CASSLDRNSPLHF. As DNA, the CDR3 is TGTGCCAGCAGCTTAGACAGGAATTCACCCCTCCACTTT. The chain joins TRBV7-3 to TRBJ1-6, with TRBD1 as a possible D gene (6 bases). Germline V gene data show CDR1 as SGHTA and CDR2 as FQGTGA. This CDR3 contains 13 residues. Between the trimmed V and J ends, which lost 2 bases and 7 bases, there was a span of 6 bases.

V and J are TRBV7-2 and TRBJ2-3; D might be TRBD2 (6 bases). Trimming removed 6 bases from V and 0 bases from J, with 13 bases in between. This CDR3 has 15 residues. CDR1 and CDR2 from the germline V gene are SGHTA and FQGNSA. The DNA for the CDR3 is TGTGCCAGCAGACGTAGCGGTGCTAGCACAGATACGCAGTATTTT. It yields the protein CASRRSGASTDTQYF. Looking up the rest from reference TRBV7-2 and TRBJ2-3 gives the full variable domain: GAGVSQSPSNKVTEKGKDVELRCDPISGHTALYWYRQSLGQGLEFLIYFQGNSAPDKSGLPSDRFSAERTGGSVSTLTIQRTQQEDSAVYLCASRRSGASTDTQYFGPGTRLTVL.

The DNA of the CDR3 is TGTGCCAGCAGCCCAGGGCATGAGCAGTTCTTC. This sequence encodes CASSPGHEQFF. The chain has TRBV7-9 and TRBJ2-1, with D perhaps TRBD1 (5 bases). Trimming shortened V by 5 bases and J by 8 bases, and 7 bases separated the two germline ends. The CDR3 sequence is 11 residues long. Per the germline V gene, CDR1 is SEHNR and CDR2 is FQNEAQ (reference sequence).

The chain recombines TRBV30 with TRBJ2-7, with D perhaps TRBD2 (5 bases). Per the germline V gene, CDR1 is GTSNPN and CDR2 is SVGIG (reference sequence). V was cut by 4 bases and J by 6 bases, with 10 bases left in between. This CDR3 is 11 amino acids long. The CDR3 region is CAWTEAGEQYF. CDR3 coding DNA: TGTGCCTGGACGGAGGCGGGCGAGCAGTACTTC.

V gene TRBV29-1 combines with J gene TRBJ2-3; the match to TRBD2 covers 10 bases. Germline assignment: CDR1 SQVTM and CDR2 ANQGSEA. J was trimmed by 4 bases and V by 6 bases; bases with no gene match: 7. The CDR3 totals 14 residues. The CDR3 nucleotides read TGCAGCGTCCTAGCGGGAGAGGCCCCAGATACGCAGTATTTT. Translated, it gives CSVLAGEAPDTQYF.

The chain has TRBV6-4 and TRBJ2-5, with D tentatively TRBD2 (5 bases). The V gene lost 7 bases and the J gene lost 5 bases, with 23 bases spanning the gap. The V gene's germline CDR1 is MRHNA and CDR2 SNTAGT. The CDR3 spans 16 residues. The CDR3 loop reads CASTKEWEINSETQYF. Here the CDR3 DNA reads TGTGCCAGCACCAAAGAATGGGAGATTAATTCGGAGACCCAGTACTTC.